The 14 T cell receptor beta chains given below trace back to one sample, sequenced in a study of T cells in localized non-small cell lung cancer. The repertoire was sequenced with immunoSEQ multiplex PCR; TCRdb's copy has only in-frame clones and lacks some. The table includes 25,000 to 30,000 clones, 82% detected once. The input for sequencing was peripheral blood, taken before any cancer treatment. The receptors originated from a woman aged 35-75 years with stage I lung adenocarcinoma.

V gene TRBV18 combines with J gene TRBJ1-1; a possible D gene is TRBD1 (6 bases). The germline V gene has CDR1 KGHSH and CDR2 LQKENI. The ends were cut back, 1 base at V and 5 bases at J, with 14 bases in the middle. This CDR3 is 15 amino acids long. CDR3 region: CASSPRSQGKTEAFF. CDR3 in DNA: TGTGCCAGCTCACCACGGTCTCAGGGGAAGACTGAAGCTTTCTTT.

The chain employs TRBV7-2 and TRBJ2-3; TRBD2 matches 8 bases. V lost 5 bases and J lost 5; bases outside the gene matches: 15. Germline CDR1 is SGHTA and CDR2 is FQGNSA. The CDR3 totals 17 residues. CDR3 in amino acids: CASSLPSPGGPRDTQYF. The CDR3 bases are TGTGCCAGCAGCCTTCCTTCTCCGGGGGGGCCACGAGATACGCAGTATTTT.

The chain uses TRBV9 and TRBJ2-7; 8 nucleotides align to TRBD1. V shed 2 bases and J 5 bases; nucleotides not matched to a gene: 9. The CDR3 is 15 residues long. Germline V CDR1 and CDR2: SGDLS, YYNGEE. This CDR3 reads CASSVGQGNEDEQYF. The DNA of the CDR3 is TGTGCCAGCAGCGTCGGACAGGGCAATGAGGACGAGCAGTACTTC.

This CDR3 reads CASSDVPGGQPQHF. Here the CDR3 DNA reads TGTGCCAGCAGTGACGTCCCGGGGGGTCAGCCCCAGCATTTT. This chain uses TRBV6-4 with TRBJ1-5; D possibly corresponds to TRBD1 (5 bases). Trimming left V 2 bases short and J 6 bases short, with 11 bases between. CDR3 length equals 14 residues. In germline, CDR1 is MRHNA, CDR2 SNTAGT.

The V and J genes are TRBV11-2 and TRBJ2-2; D gene uncertain. CDR1 is SGHAT, CDR2 FQNNGV, per germline. Trimming left V 1 base short and J 6 bases short, with 6 bases between. There are 13 residues in the CDR3. This chain's CDR3 is CASSLAGPGELFF. The CDR3 nucleotides read TGTGCCAGCAGCTTAGCCGGGCCCGGGGAGCTGTTTTTT. Supplemented by reference TRBV11-2 and TRBJ2-2, the full variable domain reads EAGVAQSPRYKIIEKRQSVAFWCNPISGHATLYWYQQILGQGPKLLIQFQNNGVVDDSQLPKDRFSAERLKGVDSTLKIQPAKLEDSAVYLCASSLAGPGELFFGEGSRLTVL.

This clone was found once. The rearrangement links TRBV19 to TRBJ1-3; TRBD1 might be the D (5 bases). V lost 6 bases and J 5 bases, leaving 14 bases between the germline ends. Germline CDR1 is LNHDA and CDR2 is SQIVND (reference sequence). CDR3 length equals 14 residues. Here the CDR3 reads CASSPTANRNTIYF. In DNA, the CDR3 is TGTGCCAGTAGCCCGACAGCTAATAGAAACACCATATATTTT.

This clone was observed a few times. The rearrangement links TRBV9 to TRBJ1-1; TRBD1 matches at 8 bases. The CDR3 extends over 15 amino acids. The V gene's germline CDR1 is SGDLS and CDR2 YYNGEE. Trimming cost V 0 bases and J 3 bases; bases outside gene matches: 4. CDR3 residues: CASSVETGADTEAFF. CDR3 nucleotides: TGTGCCAGCAGCGTAGAGACAGGGGCTGACACTGAAGCTTTCTTT.

CDR3 in DNA: TGTGCCAGCAGCTCCGGACAGGGGGGGTTTAACTATGGCTACACCTTC. It specifies CASSSGQGGFNYGYTF. The chain uses TRBV7-2 and TRBJ1-2, with 10 nucleotides matching TRBD1. CDR1 SGHTA and CDR2 FQGNSA come from the germline V gene. Losses at the gene ends were 4 bases for V and 1 base for J; bases not matched to a gene: 6. The CDR3 contains 16 residues.

J is TRBJ1-2 and V is TRBV11-3; maybe TRBD1 (5 bases). The V gene's germline CDR1 is SGHNT and CDR2 YENEEA. This CDR3 has 13 residues. V was pared by 7 bases and J by 0 bases, with 9 bases between. In nucleotides, the CDR3 is TGTGCCAGCACCACAGGAGCTAACTATGGCTACACCTTC. This codes for CASTTGANYGYTF.

The chain joins TRBV6-1 to TRBJ1-1; 8 bases are a match to TRBD1. This CDR3 is built from 14 residues. The germline V gene encodes CDR1 MNHNS and CDR2 SASEGT. With 6 bases clipped from V and 1 base from J, the junction kept 4 bases outside the gene matches. This CDR3 reads CASSLTGENTEAFF. The CDR3, as DNA: TGTGCCAGCAGCTTGACAGGGGAGAACACTGAAGCTTTCTTT.

V and J are TRBV29-1 and TRBJ2-1, with D maybe TRBD1 (7 bases). V was trimmed by 4 bases and J by 4 bases, leaving 11 bases between them. The germline CDR1 and CDR2 sequences are SQVTM and ANQGSEA. The CDR3 is 13 amino acids. The CDR3 DNA follows: TGCAGCGTTGGACAGGGACTTTACAATGAGCAGTTCTTC. It codes for CSVGQGLYNEQFF.

The chain has TRBV7-8 and TRBJ1-2; TRBD1 matches 7 bases. The J segment lost 3 bases and the V segment lost 4 bases, leaving 2 bases of the junction unmatched. Germline V gene lookup returns CDR1 SGHVS and CDR2 FQNEAQ. The CDR3 runs to 13 residues. This CDR3 reads CASSYDRDYGYTF. The CDR3 nucleotides are TGTGCCAGCAGCTACGACAGGGACTATGGCTACACCTTC.

The gene calls are TRBV7-2 and TRBJ2-1, with a tentative D call TRBD1 (6 bases). Trimming took off 5 bases at V and 3 bases at J, with 23 bases between the two ends. CDR3 length equals 18 residues. Germline V gives CDR1 SGHTA, CDR2 FQGNSA. The CDR3 nucleotides read TGTGCCAGCAGCCCCGCAACACCAGGGGCTATTCTCTACAATGAGCAGTTCTTC. Encoded protein: CASSPATPGAILYNEQFF. The whole variable domain, filled in from reference TRBV7-2 and TRBJ2-1, reads GAGVSQSPSNKVTEKGKDVELRCDPISGHTALYWYRQSLGQGLEFLIYFQGNSAPDKSGLPSDRFSAERTGGSVSTLTIQRTQQEDSAVYLCASSPATPGAILYNEQFFGPGTRLTVL.

The V and J genes are TRBV5-4 and TRBJ2-7; 9 positions agree with TRBD2. The CDR3 is made up of 14 amino acids. Losses at the gene ends were 4 bases for V and 3 bases for J; bases not matched to a gene: 5. The germline CDR1 and CDR2 sequences are SGHNT and YYREEE (reference sequence). The CDR3 bases are TGTGCCAGCAGCCGCGGGGGGGGGCTCTACGAGCAGTACTTC. Residues: CASSRGGGLYEQYF.